The 5 T cell receptor beta chains presented below share a single source sample, sequenced in a study of T cells in localized non-small cell lung cancer. Method: immunoSEQ multiplex PCR; TCRdb's copy keeps in-frame clones and lacks some. Among about 1,100 clones listed, approximately 20% were seen once. The sequencing used normal lung tissue next to the tumor, collected before any cancer treatment. The receptors stem from a male donor at least 60 years old with stage I lung adenocarcinoma.

The V call is TRBV7-1, the J call TRBJ2-1, with 11 bases fitting TRBD2. TRBV7-1 is sorted into the ORF group, with uncertain function. Germline trimming cut 5 bases from V and 4 bases from J; bases unmatched to any gene: 7. The CDR3 loop spans 16 amino acids. The CDR3 sequence is CASSPKGTSGYNEQFF. The CDR3 DNA reads TGTGCCAGCAGCCCTAAGGGGACTAGCGGTTACAATGAGCAGTTCTTC.

This clone was detected only a few times. The rearrangement uses TRBV18 and TRBJ1-1; 7 nucleotides line up with TRBD1. V lost 5 bases, J lost 0 bases, and 9 bases stayed unmatched. This CDR3 spans 16 amino acids. Per germline, CDR1 KGHSH and CDR2 LQKENI. CDR3 sequence reads: CASSTGALGMNTEAFF. In DNA, the CDR3 is TGTGCCAGCTCAACAGGGGCCCTGGGCATGAACACTGAAGCTTTCTTT.

The chain carries TRBV19 and TRBJ1-1, with unresolved D. CDR1 LNHDA and CDR2 SQIVND come from the germline V gene (reference sequence). Deletions cut 10 bases from V and 0 bases from J, with 18 bases between. This CDR3 spans 15 amino acids. DNA of the CDR3: TGTGCCACCCAGCGCCGAGGACTAGTGAACACTGAAGCTTTCTTT. Translation gives CATQRRGLVNTEAFF.

The chain combines TRBV10-2 with TRBJ2-5; D is perhaps TRBD1 (5 bases). The V gene's germline CDR1 is WSHSY and CDR2 SAAADI. Trimming cost V 8 bases and J 2 bases, with 15 bases left between them. The CDR3 sequence is 14 residues long. The CDR3 sequence: CASSDRTTQETQYF. The CDR3 DNA sequence: TGCGCCAGCTCGGACCGGACAACGCAAGAGACCCAGTACTTC.

This clone is medium-sized in the sample. The rearrangement uses TRBV9 and TRBJ2-3; 7 nucleotides match TRBD2. Trimming removed 2 bases from V and 4 bases from J; junction bases left unmatched: 10. Germline assignment: CDR1 SGDLS and CDR2 YYNGEE. The CDR3 is 16 residues long. The CDR3 spells CASSVISSGNADTQYF. The CDR3 DNA reads TGTGCCAGCAGCGTCATTTCCAGCGGGAATGCAGATACGCAGTATTTT.